This T cell receptor beta chain was captured in a study of vaccination and CD4 T cells after COVID-19 (dated by TCRdb to about 2022). For context, the study as a whole: Convalescent patients had a positive SARS-CoV-2 result on nasal swab PCR, and of these patients, several had mild disease and one had severe disease. In approximately ten COVID-19 convalescent patients and a handful of infection-naive healthy vaccine recipients, the spike-specific CD4+ TCR repertoire before mRNA vaccination was compared with the repertoire after mRNA vaccination. Post-vaccine blood samples were collected a median of approximately 68 days after the second vaccine dose, ranging from 14 to 241 days. As controls, cultures received a CEFX viral epitope pool (the positive control), an HIV-1 Nef peptide pool (the negative control), or no peptide at all. Each participant got two doses of either the Pfizer-BioNTech BNT162b2 vaccine (n=8) or the Moderna mRNA-1273 vaccine (n=2). The convalescent cohort comprised six males and four females, including two Hispanic individuals, seven Caucasians, two Asians and one multiracial person. The cultures were stimulated with overlapping spike peptide pools from SARS-CoV-2 and from the common cold coronaviruses HCoV-NL63, HCoV-OC43 and HCoV-229E. Post-COVID blood samples were collected from convalescent patients a median of roughly 100 days after diagnosis, with a range of about 35 to 180 days.

The paper as a whole reports these results and caveats: The median count of SARS-CoV-2-reactive clonotypes went up from 20 to 25 after infection to 38 after vaccination, although the change was not significant. Relatively few convalescent patients were included in the study, and early timepoints after natural infection were not analyzed. Of the vaccine-specific clones found in convalescent patients, nearly all (304 of 307) were mono-reactive for SARS-CoV-2 spike instead of being cross-reactive with common cold coronaviruses. In convalescent patients, a median about 86% of post-vaccine SARS-CoV-2-reactive clones were detected only after vaccination, suggesting vaccine-specific priming.

The sample's treatment or condition label, in plain terms: roughly 10-day PBMC culture with coronavirus spike peptide pools or control peptides (ViraFEST assay). The ViraFEST assay, used in the study, expanded antigen-specific T cells with peptide pools and then identified the expanded clonotypes through TCR sequencing. The positive SARS-CoV-2 PCR tests of the convalescent patients were dated from March to December 2020, before the Alpha, Beta and Delta variants emerged in the United States. Each well held two million PBMCs cultured with roughly 10 ug/ml peptide pools in IMDM containing 5% human AB serum and around 10 IU/ml IL-2. On days 3 and 7, half of the culture medium was replaced with fresh IL-2-containing medium. After about nine days of culture, CD4+ T cells were isolated by negative selection with the EasySep CD4+ T cell isolation kit. PBMCs were separated from whole blood using Ficoll-Paque Plus gradient centrifugation and then either used fresh or cryopreserved at -140C. Each culture condition was generally run in triplicate wells.

The CDR3 runs 10 amino acids, cysteine and phenylalanine included. This entry keeps only the CDR3 DNA: 30 bases, framed from base 1. CDR1 is given as DFQATT and CDR2 as SNEGSKA, both from the germline V gene (reference sequence). V and J are truncated by 2 bases and 3 bases respectively, leaving an intervening sequence of 1 base. In the case of this clonotype: Its binding antigen is unknown. The input lacks base qualities; no much larger clone sits a single base away.

Library preparation used PCR. TCR sequencing of DNA from cultured CD4+ T cells used the Oncomine TCR Beta short-read assay at the Johns Hopkins FTIC core. The QIAamp micro DNA kit was used to extract genomic DNA from the cultured CD4+ T cells. Oncomine TCR Beta libraries from cultured CD4+ T cells were pooled using unique dual indexes and sequenced on an Illumina iSeq 100. The original methods were these. Non-productive sequences were removed, and CDR3s that did not start with C, did not end with F or W, or were shorter than 7 amino acids were discarded. The MANAFEST web application was used to identify antigen-specific clonotypes by comparing peptide-stimulated wells against reference wells and other culture wells. For a clone to be called positive, the clone needed an FDR below 0.05, an odds ratio above 5, and a productive frequency above 0.1% in at least two of three replicate wells. Clonotypes that were significantly expanded in both SARS-CoV-2 spike wells and at least one common cold coronavirus spike condition were defined as cross-reactive. Using R version 3.6.1, CDR3 homology was evaluated through Levenshtein distances (stringdist) along with unrooted phylogenetic trees (ape). The public reads were reanalyzed by TCRdb: fastp trimming at Q25, MiXCR alignment, in-frame beta chains only. One record per CDR3 amino acid sequence lists the most common genes and DNA. TCRdb, rather than the study authors, made the V and J calls. The sample table holds about 8,600 distinct CDR3 sequences, of which approximately 57% were seen once. The ten top clones hold approximately 17% of the sample.

The specimen was cultured CD4+ T cells from blood, collected after SARS-CoV-2 vaccination. This TCR was sampled from a human donor with COVID-19. The chain was built from TRBV20-1 and TRBJ2-5; no D gene call is confident. The CDR3 has the sequence CSARKETQYF. The nucleotides are TGCAGTGCTAGAAAAGAGACCCAGTACTTC.